What follows describes a single TCR beta chain. The antigen this receptor binds is unknown. Nothing much larger sits one base from this clone, and base qualities are not available. This sample was included in a study of blood T cell repertoires in COVID-19 (dated by TCRdb to 2020 to 2022). As for the study more broadly: Samples covering the acute and convalescent phases of COVID-19 were provided by collaborators in the United States, Italy and Spain. The material from the prospective study consisted of cDNA or gDNA derived from T cells, B-cell-depleted T cells, or PBMCs. Subjects who had been exposed to COVID-19, were actively infected with it, or had recovered from it provided the deeply sampled blood TCRbeta repertoires that made up the dataset. A freely available public database, intended as a resource for researchers studying the immune response to SARS-CoV-2, is where the repertoires were released. The samples were drawn from the first 160 participants of the ongoing ImmuneRACE study and from 1,254 subjects provided by 6 global collaborators. Nearly every sample came with metadata listing a de-identified subject ID, COVID-19 status, age in years and sex. Where available, HLA class I and class II types were taken from metadata supplied by the sample provider and were not determined by assay-based typing.

What the work shows at the level of the full study, not this receptor alone: The amount of clinical and demographic metadata varied by source and participant and was provided uncurated.

One collaborating source in Seattle enrolled patients during active infection and followed them longitudinally through the course of disease. Collaborating institutions collected whole blood in K2EDTA tubes following their own protocols. For TCRbeta analysis, collaborators shipped samples as frozen whole blood, isolated PBMCs, or DNA extracted from either of those sample types. The immunoSEQ Assay, a bias-controlled multiplex PCR, was used to amplify TCRbeta CDR3 regions from genomic DNA. Processing in the source paper ran as follows. Within the assay, amplification of reference gene primers was used to estimate how many nucleated cells each sample contained. To quantify the absolute abundance of each unique TCRbeta CDR3 rearrangement, sequence reads were collapsed and filtered. For each sample, productive Simpson clonality was calculated by taking the square root of Simpson's diversity index across productive rearrangements. Entries here come from immuneACCESS through TCRdb and include only in-frame sequences with V and J called. Some clones fail to appear in such tables; in the studies checked, an unresolved V gene covers under half of the shortfall, and the cause of the remainder is unknown. For V, J and clone size, that table is used; D and trimming come from the DNA. The sample has just over 250,000 clones on record, 88% of them singletons. The ten largest make up roughly a tenth of the sample.

Its CDR3 holds 14 amino acids, cysteine through phenylalanine. The only DNA kept is the CDR3, 42 bases in frame from the first base. The CDR1 and CDR2 encoded by the germline V gene (reference sequence) are MNHNY and SVGAGI. Trimming costs V 0 bases and J 5 bases, and their ends lie 5 bases apart. The sample comprised peripheral blood. The clonotype was recovered from a woman in her 70s with COVID-19, enrolled during active disease. The V and J segments used are TRBV6-6 and TRBJ1-6; the D segment cannot be called with confidence. CDR3 region: CASSYSGDNSPLHF. The nucleotide sequence is TGTGCCAGCAGTTACTCCGGGGATAATTCACCCCTCCACTTT.